Shown below are 25 T cell receptor beta chains from a single sample sequenced in a study of shared clonotypes between healthy human individuals. The table came from immunoSEQ multiplex PCR; TCRdb's copy has only in-frame clones and leaves some out. The sample lists hundreds of thousands of clones, about 95% seen once, with 0.085% to 0.11% in the top ten. Naive CD8 cells were CD45RO-negative, positively selected for CCR7, excluding terminally differentiated effector memory CD45RA+ cells. Material: naive CD8+ T cells sorted from blood. Receptor source: a woman in her twenties or thirties in good health.

The J gene is TRBJ2-3, the V gene TRBV13; D ambiguous. Germline V gene sequence: CDR1 PRHDT, CDR2 FYEKMQ (reference sequence). This CDR3 comprises 13 residues. The germline V and J ends were trimmed by 5 bases and 0 bases, with 6 bases remaining between them. Written as DNA, the CDR3 is TGTGCCAGCAGCGCTTCTAGCACAGATACGCAGTATTTT. Its protein product is CASSASSTDTQYF.

The chain has TRBV7-9 and TRBJ2-7; 12 nucleotides line up with TRBD1. The CDR3 extends over 16 amino acids. J lost 6 bases, V lost 4 bases, and 10 bases had no gene match. The germline CDR1 and CDR2 sequences are SEHNR and FQNEAQ (reference sequence). Here the CDR3 reads CASSSTKGTGGSEQYF. CDR3 coding DNA: TGTGCCAGCAGCTCTACAAAAGGGACAGGGGGCTCCGAGCAGTACTTC.

DNA of the CDR3: TGCGCCAGCAGTGGAACTTCTCGAGAGACCCAGTACTTC. This encodes CASSGTSRETQYF. The rearrangement uses TRBV10-1 and TRBJ2-5; D not certain. The CDR3 consists of 13 residues. The V end was cut by 4 bases, the J end by 4 bases, with 10 bases between. The germline CDR1 and CDR2 sequences are WNHNN and SYGVQD (reference sequence).

The chain links TRBV6-5 to TRBJ1-1; D gene unclear. The CDR3 loop spans 13 amino acids. Germline V CDR1 and CDR2: MNHEY, SVGAGI. Deletions cut 11 bases from V and 1 base from J, with 14 bases between. The chain's CDR3 is CAAAEWANTEAFF. In nucleotides, the CDR3 is TGTGCCGCGGCGGAGTGGGCGAACACTGAAGCTTTCTTT.

V and J are TRBV5-1 and TRBJ1-1, with no clear D. Trimming took off 5 bases at V and 6 bases at J, with 8 bases between the two ends. Germline CDR1 SGHRS, CDR2 YFSETQ. This CDR3 comprises 11 residues. The CDR3 reads CASRASAEAFF. The CDR3 region has the DNA TGCGCCAGCAGGGCCTCGGCTGAAGCTTTCTTT.

In its sample, this clone was seen once. The rearrangement links TRBV9 to TRBJ2-3; no clear D. The CDR3 runs to 15 residues. Trimming took off 0 bases at V and 0 bases at J, with 8 bases between the two ends. Looked up from germline, CDR1 is SGDLS and CDR2 is YYNGEE. The CDR3 region has the DNA TGTGCCAGCAGCGTAGTAGGCACTAGCACAGATACGCAGTATTTT. It is translated as CASSVVGTSTDTQYF.

The genes are TRBV6-6 and TRBJ2-3, with D tentatively TRBD2 (6 bases). Deletions cut 6 bases from V and 3 bases from J, with 13 bases between. Germline CDR1 reads MNHNY; CDR2 reads SVGAGI (reference sequence). The CDR3 length is 14 residues. CDR3 region: CASRGREMTDTQYF. CDR3 coding DNA: TGTGCCAGCAGGGGGCGGGAAATGACAGATACGCAGTATTTT.

The chain links TRBV28 to TRBJ2-2; D is unclear. Looked up from germline, CDR1 is MDHEN and CDR2 is SYDVKM. Trimming cost V 3 bases and J 4 bases, with 15 bases left between them. The CDR3 is 16 residues long. The CDR3 DNA reads as TGTGCCAGCAGTTTTACGGCGGCGTGGGGCACCGGGGAGCTGTTTTTT. Protein: CASSFTAAWGTGELFF.

V usage is TRBV29-1 and J usage is TRBJ1-1; TRBD1 matches at 7 bases. CDR3 size: 13 residues. The V gene's germline CDR1 is SQVTM and CDR2 ANQGSEA. V lost 7 bases to trimming and J lost 6 bases; unmatched junction nucleotides: 11. The DNA for the CDR3 is TGCAGCGGGGTAACAGGGGAGGTTGCTGAAGCTTTCTTT. It translates to CSGVTGEVAEAFF.

Notes on this clone: Other DNA sequences in the same sample also yield this CDR3. The chain joins TRBV19 to TRBJ2-1, with a weak D call TRBD1 (5 bases). This CDR3 has 15 residues. Per germline, CDR1 LNHDA and CDR2 SQIVND (reference sequence). The germline V and J ends were trimmed by 2 bases and 0 bases, with 8 bases remaining between them. The CDR3 is CASSISQGSYNEQFF. The CDR3 nucleotides read TGTGCCAGTAGTATATCTCAGGGCTCCTACAATGAGCAGTTCTTC.

The chain uses TRBV5-1 and TRBJ2-7; D possibly corresponds to TRBD1 (5 bases). V was cut by 1 base and J by 7 bases, with 12 bases left in between. This CDR3 is built from 13 residues. Germline V gene lookup returns CDR1 SGHRS and CDR2 YFSETQ. The CDR3 DNA reads TGCGCCAGCAGCTTGAGGGTGGGGCGAGAGCAGTACTTC. Residues: CASSLRVGREQYF.

As for this clone: This CDR3 is also generated by other DNA sequences in the sample. This chain uses TRBV27 with TRBJ1-1, with 7 bases aligning to TRBD1. The V gene end was trimmed by 4 bases and the J gene end by 5 bases; junction bases not matched to a gene: 1. The CDR3 is 12 amino acids. CDR1 and CDR2 (germline): MNHEY, SMNVEV (reference sequence). CDR3 in amino acids: CASSSGGTEAFF. The CDR3 coding sequence is TGTGCCAGCAGTTCAGGGGGGACTGAAGCTTTCTTT.

The chain recombines TRBV28 with TRBJ1-5; 7 positions agree with TRBD1. The length of the CDR3 is 17 residues. Trimming removed 6 bases from V and 2 bases from J; junction bases left unmatched: 13. From germline, CDR1 is MDHEN and CDR2 SYDVKM. CDR3 sequence reads: CASSPVGGAAGNQPQHF. CDR3 nucleotides: TGTGCCAGCAGCCCCGTAGGGGGCGCAGCGGGCAATCAGCCCCAGCATTTT.

In its sample, this clone was seen once. This chain links TRBV6-1 with TRBJ2-3; D perhaps matches TRBD2 (6 bases). Trimming removed 11 bases from V and 5 bases from J, with 17 bases in between. The CDR3 contains 13 residues. Per germline, CDR1 MNHNS and CDR2 SASEGT. CDR3: CAGLGLPGDTQYF. The CDR3 DNA reads as TGTGCCGGACTGGGACTCCCCGGAGATACGCAGTATTTT.

The rearrangement links TRBV29-1 to TRBJ2-7; either TRBD1 or TRBD2 may supply D (5 bases each). Trimming took 6 bases from V and 4 from J, leaving 16 bases between them. The CDR3 is 13 amino acids. Per germline, CDR1 SQVTM and CDR2 ANQGSEA. This CDR3 reads CSVLGTDAYEQYF. Here the CDR3 DNA reads TGCAGCGTGTTAGGGACGGATGCATACGAGCAGTACTTC.

The CDR3 nucleotides are TGCACCAGGGACCCACGCTCCTACAATGAGCAGTTCTTC. It codes for CTRDPRSYNEQFF. V usage is TRBV1 and J usage is TRBJ2-1. TRBV1 is labeled a pseudogene. CDR3 length: 13 residues.

The CDR3 protein is CASRGMGDTIYF. Written as DNA, the CDR3 is TGTGCCAGCAGGGGGATGGGGGACACCATATATTTT. The chain employs TRBV6-5 and TRBJ1-3; possibly TRBD1 for D (5 bases). The V end lost 6 bases, the J end lost 8 bases, and 11 bases lay between the germline ends. CDR1 is MNHEY, CDR2 SVGAGI, per germline. The CDR3 sequence is 12 residues long.

V usage is TRBV18 and J usage is TRBJ2-7, with TRBD2 matching 8 bases. Per the germline V gene, CDR1 is KGHSH and CDR2 is LQKENI. V shed 5 bases and J 3 bases; nucleotides not matched to a gene: 9. The CDR3 runs 15 residues. The CDR3 is CASSSIGREDYEQYF. CDR3 nucleotides: TGTGCCAGCTCATCCATAGGGCGGGAGGACTACGAGCAGTACTTC.

The rearrangement uses TRBV19 and TRBJ2-2, with D tentatively TRBD1 (7 bases). Germline values: CDR1 LNHDA, CDR2 SQIVND (reference sequence). This CDR3 spans 17 amino acids. V lost 5 bases to trimming and J lost 0 bases, with 16 bases between them. The CDR3 loop is CASSPRGTVTNTGELFF. The CDR3 bases are TGTGCCAGTAGTCCCCGGGGGACAGTTACGAACACCGGGGAGCTGTTTTTT.

J is TRBJ2-7 and V is TRBV6-5; 11 nucleotides match TRBD1. Per germline, CDR1 MNHEY and CDR2 SVGAGI. The CDR3 sequence is 15 residues long. Trimming at V came to 6 bases and at J to 5 bases, leaving 9 bases not matched to a gene. The CDR3 is CASSSGQGEPNEQYF. For the CDR3, the DNA is TGTGCCAGCAGCTCGGGACAGGGGGAACCCAACGAGCAGTACTTC.

This chain uses TRBV28 with TRBJ2-5, with 9 positions matching TRBD1. The tail of the sequence fits TRBJ2-7 better, so the J call may be wrong. This CDR3 has 14 residues. From germline, CDR1 is MDHEN and CDR2 SYDVKM. This chain's CDR3 is CASRPGQGLYEQYF. The CDR3 DNA reads TGTGCCAGCAGGCCAGGACAGGGGCTCTACGAGCAGTACTTC.

This clone was counted a single time. The chain carries TRBV5-4 and TRBJ1-4, with D uncertain. The CDR3 loop spans 13 amino acids. Germline values: CDR1 SGHNT, CDR2 YYREEE (reference sequence). The V gene lost 0 bases and the J gene lost 6 bases, with 6 bases spanning the gap. Here the CDR3 DNA reads TGTGCCAGCAGCTTGGATCACGATGAAAAACTGTTTTTT. This encodes CASSLDHDEKLFF.

V and J are TRBV11-2 and TRBJ2-7, with 7 bases that match TRBD1. The ends lost 5 bases at V and 7 bases at J; junction bases unmatched: 11. Per germline, CDR1 SGHAT and CDR2 FQNNGV. The CDR3 loop spans 14 amino acids. CDR3 sequence: CASSPGTAVREQYF. In nucleotides, the CDR3 is TGTGCCAGCAGCCCCGGGACAGCAGTAAGAGAGCAGTACTTC. Full variable domain (outside the CDR3, taken from reference TRBV11-2 and TRBJ2-7): EAGVAQSPRYKIIEKRQSVAFWCNPISGHATLYWYQQILGQGPKLLIQFQNNGVVDDSQLPKDRFSAERLKGVDSTLKIQPAKLEDSAVYLCASSPGTAVREQYFGPGTRLTVT.

This clone was counted a single time. J is TRBJ1-4 and V is TRBV7-8; D is ambiguous. CDR3 length equals 17 residues. Trimming took 1 base from V and 0 from J, leaving 12 bases between them. Germline V lookup: CDR1 SGHVS, CDR2 FQNEAQ. The CDR3, as DNA: TGTGCCAGCAGCTTAGGGTATTCGGGTGCAACTAATGAAAAACTGTTTTTT. Amino acid sequence: CASSLGYSGATNEKLFF.

The CDR3 region has the DNA TGTGCCAGCAGCTTGGGGCGGGCCCACTACGAGCAGTACTTC. Protein product: CASSLGRAHYEQYF. This sequence joins TRBV5-6 and TRBJ2-7, with D tentatively TRBD2 (5 bases). The CDR3 is 14 amino acids. Trimming left V 0 bases short and J 3 bases short, with 10 bases between. In germline, CDR1 is SGHDT, CDR2 YYEEEE.